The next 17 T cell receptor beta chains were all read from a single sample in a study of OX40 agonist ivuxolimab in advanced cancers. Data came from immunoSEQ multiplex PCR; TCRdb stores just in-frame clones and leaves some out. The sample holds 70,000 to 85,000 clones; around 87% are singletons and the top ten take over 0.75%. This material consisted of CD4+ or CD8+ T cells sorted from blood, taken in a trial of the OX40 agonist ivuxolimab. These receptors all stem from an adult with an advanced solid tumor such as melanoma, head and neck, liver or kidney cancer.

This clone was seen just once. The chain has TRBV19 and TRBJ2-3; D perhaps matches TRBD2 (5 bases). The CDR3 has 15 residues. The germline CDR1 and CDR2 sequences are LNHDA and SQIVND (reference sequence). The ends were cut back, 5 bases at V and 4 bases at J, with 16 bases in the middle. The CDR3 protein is CASSRDYSGPDTQYF. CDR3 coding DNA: TGTGCCAGTAGTCGAGACTATTCAGGCCCAGATACGCAGTATTTT.

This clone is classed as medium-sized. The CDR3 DNA reads as TGTGCCAGCACCTTTGCGGGGGGGGCTGGGGAGCTGTTTTTT. This gives the protein CASTFAGGAGELFF. The chain uses TRBV2 and TRBJ2-2, with TRBD2 matching over 9 bases. CDR3 length equals 14 residues. Germline values: CDR1 SNHLY, CDR2 FYNNEI. The trim removed 7 bases at V and 8 bases at J, leaving 8 bases unmatched.

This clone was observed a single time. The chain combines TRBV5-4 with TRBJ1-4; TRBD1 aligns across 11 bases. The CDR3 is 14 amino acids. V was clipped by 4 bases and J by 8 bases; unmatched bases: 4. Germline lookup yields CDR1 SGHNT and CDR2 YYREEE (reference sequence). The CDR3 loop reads CASSTDRGREKLFF. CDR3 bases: TGTGCCAGCAGCACGGACAGGGGGCGAGAAAAACTGTTTTTT.

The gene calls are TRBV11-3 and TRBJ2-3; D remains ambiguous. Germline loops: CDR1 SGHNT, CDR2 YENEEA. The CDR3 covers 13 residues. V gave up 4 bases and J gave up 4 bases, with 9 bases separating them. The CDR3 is CASSSYGADTQYF. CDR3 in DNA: TGTGCCAGCAGCTCCTATGGTGCAGATACGCAGTATTTT. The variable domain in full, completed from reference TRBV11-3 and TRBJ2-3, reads EAGVVQSPRYKIIEKKQPVAFWCNPISGHNTLYWYLQNLGQGPELLIRYENEEAVDDSQLPKDRFSAERLKGVDSTLKIQPAELGDSAVYLCASSSYGADTQYFGPGTRLTVL.

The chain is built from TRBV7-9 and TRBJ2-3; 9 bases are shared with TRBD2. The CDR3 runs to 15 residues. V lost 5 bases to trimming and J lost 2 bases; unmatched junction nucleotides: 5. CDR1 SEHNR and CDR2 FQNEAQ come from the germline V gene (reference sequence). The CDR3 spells CASSQGLASTDTQYF. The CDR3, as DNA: TGTGCCAGCAGCCAGGGACTAGCCTCCACAGATACGCAGTATTTT.

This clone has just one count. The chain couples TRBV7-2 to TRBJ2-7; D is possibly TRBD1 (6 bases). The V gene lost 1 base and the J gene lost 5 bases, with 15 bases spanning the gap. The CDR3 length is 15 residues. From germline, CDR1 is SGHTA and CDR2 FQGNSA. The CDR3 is CASSLGGFRGNEQYF. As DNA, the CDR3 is TGTGCCAGCAGCTTAGGAGGGTTCAGGGGCAACGAGCAGTACTTC.

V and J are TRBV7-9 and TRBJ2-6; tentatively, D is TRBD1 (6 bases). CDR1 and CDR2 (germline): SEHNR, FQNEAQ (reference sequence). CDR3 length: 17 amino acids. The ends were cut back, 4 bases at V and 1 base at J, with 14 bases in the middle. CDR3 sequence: CASSSQGRISGANVLTF. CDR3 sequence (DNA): TGTGCCAGCAGCTCGCAGGGGCGAATATCTGGGGCCAACGTCCTGACTTTC.

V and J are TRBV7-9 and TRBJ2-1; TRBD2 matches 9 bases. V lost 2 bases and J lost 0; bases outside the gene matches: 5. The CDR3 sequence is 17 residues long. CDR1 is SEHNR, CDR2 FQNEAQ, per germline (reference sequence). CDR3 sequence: CASSLRGGGASYNEQFF. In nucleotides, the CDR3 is TGTGCCAGCAGCTTAAGAGGCGGGGGGGCCTCCTACAATGAGCAGTTCTTC.

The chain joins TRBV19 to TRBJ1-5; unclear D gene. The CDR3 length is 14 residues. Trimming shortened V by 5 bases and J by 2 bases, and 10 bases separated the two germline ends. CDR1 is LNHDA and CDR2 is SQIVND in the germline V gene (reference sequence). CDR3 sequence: CASSGGFGNQPQHF. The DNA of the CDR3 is TGTGCCAGTAGTGGAGGATTTGGCAATCAGCCCCAGCATTTT.

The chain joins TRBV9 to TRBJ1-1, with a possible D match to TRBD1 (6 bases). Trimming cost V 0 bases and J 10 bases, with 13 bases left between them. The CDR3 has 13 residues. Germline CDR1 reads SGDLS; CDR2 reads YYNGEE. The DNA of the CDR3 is TGTGCCAGCAGCGTAGAGGGGGGAGGGGTAGCTTTCTTT. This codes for CASSVEGGGVAFF.

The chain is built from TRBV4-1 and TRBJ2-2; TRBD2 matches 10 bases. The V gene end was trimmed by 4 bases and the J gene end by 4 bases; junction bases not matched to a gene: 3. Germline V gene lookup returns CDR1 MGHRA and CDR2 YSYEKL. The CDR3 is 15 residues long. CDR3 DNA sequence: TGCGCCAGCAGCCTTTCTAGCGGGGGCACCGGGGAGCTGTTTTTT. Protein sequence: CASSLSSGGTGELFF.

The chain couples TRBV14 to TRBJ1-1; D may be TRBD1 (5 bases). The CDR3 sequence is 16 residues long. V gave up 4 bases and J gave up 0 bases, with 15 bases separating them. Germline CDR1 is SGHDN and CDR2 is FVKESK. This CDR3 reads CASSPPFRDLNTEAFF. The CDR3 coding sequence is TGTGCCAGCAGCCCGCCGTTCCGGGACCTGAACACTGAAGCTTTCTTT.

DNA for the CDR3: TGTGCCAGCAGCCAAGAAGTTTTGACAGGGGGGAATTCACCCCTCCACTTT. Amino acid sequence: CASSQEVLTGGNSPLHF. This chain links TRBV4-2 with TRBJ1-6; 9 nucleotides line up with TRBD1. The CDR3 sequence is 17 residues long. J was trimmed by 7 bases and V by 0 bases; bases with no gene match: 7. Germline CDR1 LGHNA, CDR2 YNFKEQ.

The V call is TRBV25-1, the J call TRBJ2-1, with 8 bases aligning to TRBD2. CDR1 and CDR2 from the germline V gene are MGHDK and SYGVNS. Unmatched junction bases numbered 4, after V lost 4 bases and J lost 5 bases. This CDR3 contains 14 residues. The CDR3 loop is CASSAGGRDNEQFF. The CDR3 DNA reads TGTGCCAGCAGTGCGGGGGGGCGGGACAATGAGCAGTTCTTC.

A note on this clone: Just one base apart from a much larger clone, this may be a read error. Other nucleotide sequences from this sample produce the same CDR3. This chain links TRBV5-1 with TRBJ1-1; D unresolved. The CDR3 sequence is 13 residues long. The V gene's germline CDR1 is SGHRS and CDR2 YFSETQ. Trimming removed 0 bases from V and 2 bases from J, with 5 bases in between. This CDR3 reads CASSLAGNTEAFF. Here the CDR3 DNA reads TGCGCCAGCAGCTTGGCAGGAAACACTGAAGCTTTCTTT.

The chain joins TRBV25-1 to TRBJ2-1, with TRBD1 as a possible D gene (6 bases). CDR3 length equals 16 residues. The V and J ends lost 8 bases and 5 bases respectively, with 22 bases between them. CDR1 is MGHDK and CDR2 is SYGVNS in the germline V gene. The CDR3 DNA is TGTGCCAGCGGGGATCGTACAGGGCCACCAAACAATGAGCAGTTCTTC. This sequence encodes CASGDRTGPPNNEQFF.

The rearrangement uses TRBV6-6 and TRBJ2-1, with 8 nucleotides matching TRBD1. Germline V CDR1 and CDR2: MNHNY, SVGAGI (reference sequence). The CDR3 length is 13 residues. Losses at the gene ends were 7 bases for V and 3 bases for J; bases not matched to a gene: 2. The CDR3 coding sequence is TGTGCCAGCATGGGACAGGTCTACAATGAGCAGTTCTTC. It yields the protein CASMGQVYNEQFF.